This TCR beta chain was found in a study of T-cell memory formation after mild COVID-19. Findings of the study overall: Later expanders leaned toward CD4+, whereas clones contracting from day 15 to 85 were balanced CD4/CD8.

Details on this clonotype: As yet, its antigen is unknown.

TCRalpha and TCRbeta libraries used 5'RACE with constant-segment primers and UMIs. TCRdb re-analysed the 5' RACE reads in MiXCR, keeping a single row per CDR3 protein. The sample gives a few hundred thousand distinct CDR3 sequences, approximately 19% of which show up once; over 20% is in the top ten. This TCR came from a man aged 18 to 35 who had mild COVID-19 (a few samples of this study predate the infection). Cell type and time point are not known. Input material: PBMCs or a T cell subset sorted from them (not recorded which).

The CDR3 coding sequence is TGCGCCAGCAGCTTGGGGGCAGGGCCCGAGACCCAGTACTTC. Protein: CASSLGAGPETQYF. This chain uses TRBV5-1 with TRBJ2-5; D is perhaps TRBD1 (5 bases). V lost 0 bases and J 5 bases, leaving 11 bases between the germline ends. The CDR3 has 14 amino acids. Germline CDR1 and CDR2: SGHRS and YFSETQ.